Listed here are 28 T cell receptor beta chains from one sample, sequenced in a study of Graves' ophthalmopathy and Graves' hyperthyroidism. RNA transcripts yielded amplified TCR beta CDR3 regions. An opening RT-PCR round employed HTBI primers and preceded a second-round multiplex PCR. One entry per CDR3 protein results from TCRdb running MiXCR on the multiplex PCR reads. Of about 240,000 distinct CDR3 sequences in the sample, roughly 50% were seen once. Sequencing input: peripheral blood. The receptors derive from an adult man with Graves' ophthalmopathy.

The chain recombines TRBV10-2 with TRBJ1-4, with a tentative D call TRBD1 (5 bases). CDR1 is WSHSY and CDR2 is SAAADI in the germline V gene. Trimming removed 0 bases at V and 6 bases at J, with 11 bases between. This CDR3 has 15 amino acids. The chain's CDR3 is CASSESGQGDEKLFF. The CDR3 DNA follows: TGCGCCAGCAGTGAGTCCGGCCAGGGAGATGAAAAACTGTTTTTT.

The chain employs TRBV24-1 and TRBJ1-1; no reliable D call. This CDR3 spans 15 amino acids. Deletions cut 2 bases from V and 0 bases from J, with 9 bases between. Germline V CDR1 and CDR2: KGHDR, SFDVKD. The CDR3 reads CATSDSGGLNTEAFF. Here the CDR3 DNA reads TGTGCCACCAGTGATTCGGGAGGCTTGAACACTGAAGCTTTCTTT.

Only a few counts were recorded for this clonotype. The V and J genes are TRBV19 and TRBJ2-5; TRBD1 matches at 8 bases. CDR3 length: 14 amino acids. Germline V gene data show CDR1 as LNHDA and CDR2 as SQIVND (reference sequence). V lost 1 base, J lost 6 bases, and 4 bases stayed unmatched. The CDR3 DNA sequence: TGTGCCAGTAGTATAGCCGGACAGGGTCAGACCCAGTACTTC. It translates to CASSIAGQGQTQYF.

V gene TRBV5-8 combines with J gene TRBJ1-1; TRBD1 might be the D (6 bases). The ends were cut back, 0 bases at V and 7 bases at J, with 22 bases in the middle. This CDR3 spans 17 amino acids. Germline V lookup: CDR1 SGHTS, CDR2 YDEGEE. This CDR3 is CASSLAYSSYGGGEAFF. For the CDR3, the DNA is TGTGCCAGCAGCTTGGCATACAGTAGCTACGGAGGGGGTGAAGCTTTCTTT.

This clonotype was counted between two and nine times. The chain recombines TRBV6-6 with TRBJ1-1; D is ambiguous. Trimming removed 0 bases from V and 1 base from J, with 6 bases in between. Germline V gives CDR1 MNHNY, CDR2 SVGAGI (reference sequence). This CDR3 is 14 amino acids long. CDR3 DNA: TGTGCCAGCAGTTACTCGACTAGGAACACTGAAGCTTTCTTT. Amino acids: CASSYSTRNTEAFF.

This clonotype showed up just once. The chain joins TRBV2 to TRBJ1-2; 9 bases map to TRBD1. From germline, CDR1 is SNHLY and CDR2 FYNNEI. The CDR3 is 16 amino acids. The trim removed 5 bases at V and 4 bases at J, leaving 11 bases unmatched. The CDR3 sequence: CASSYSGTGRAYGYTF. CDR3 nucleotides: TGTGCCAGCAGTTACTCGGGGACAGGGAGGGCCTATGGCTACACCTTC.

This clonotype was picked up a small number of times. Here the CDR3 reads CASSLQGASGANVLTF. CDR3 bases: TGTGCCAGCAGCTTACAGGGAGCTTCTGGGGCCAACGTCCTGACTTTC. The V call is TRBV7-9, the J call TRBJ2-6, with D perhaps matching TRBD1 or TRBD2 (5 bases each). The CDR3 sequence is 16 residues long. CDR1 and CDR2 from the germline V gene are SEHNR and FQNEAQ (reference sequence). V lost 2 bases and J lost 1, with 9 bases in between.

As for this clonotype: At one end the junction does not follow the germline gene, possibly because of a read error. The CDR3 region has the DNA TGTGCCAGCACCCGGGATAGCGGGGGGGCCGAAGAGACCCAGTACTTC. Its translation: CASTRDSGGAEETQYF. This chain joins TRBV10-2 and TRBJ2-5; 11 bases agree with TRBD2. CDR1 and CDR2 from the germline V gene are WSHSY and SAAADI. There are 16 residues in the CDR3.

The gene calls are TRBV29-1 and TRBJ2-7; D unclear. Germline CDR1 reads SQVTM; CDR2 reads ANQGSEA. Trimming pared 2 bases from V and 10 bases from J, leaving 15 bases between. The CDR3 runs to 12 residues. The CDR3 nucleotides are TGCAGCGTTGAATCAGGACCCGCCGGACAGTACTTC. This codes for CSVESGPAGQYF.

In DNA, the CDR3 is TGTGCCAGTAGTATGATGGTGCAGTACCTTGGAAACACCATATATTTT. It encodes CASSMMVQYLGNTIYF. The rearrangement joins TRBV25-1 to TRBJ1-3, with D unclear. Trimming shortened V by 9 bases and J by 3 bases, and 21 bases separated the two germline ends. There are 16 residues in the CDR3. In germline, CDR1 is MGHDK, CDR2 SYGVNS.

The CDR3 protein is CASSDSMRSRDSLNYGYTF. The CDR3 nucleotides are TGTGCCAGCAGTGACTCGATGAGGTCCAGGGATTCTCTTAACTATGGCTACACCTTC. This rearrangement joins TRBV6-4 to TRBJ1-2; D is possibly TRBD1 (5 bases). This CDR3 is 19 amino acids long. V lost 0 bases and J 1 base, leaving 21 bases between the germline ends. CDR1 is MRHNA, CDR2 SNTAGT, per germline.

The genes are TRBV7-9 and TRBJ1-3; 11 nucleotides match TRBD1. V trimming: 1 base; J trimming: 3 bases; junction bases outside the gene matches: 2. CDR3 length: 16 amino acids. Per germline, CDR1 SEHNR and CDR2 FQNEAQ (reference sequence). The CDR3 here is CASSLGTGGDGNTIYF. In DNA form, the CDR3 reads TGTGCCAGCAGCTTAGGGACAGGGGGCGATGGAAACACCATATATTTT.

The chain employs TRBV25-1 and TRBJ1-5; D perhaps matches TRBD1 (6 bases). Germline-derived CDR1 and CDR2 are MGHDK and SYGVNS. The CDR3 has 17 amino acids. V lost 5 bases, J lost 1 base, and 18 bases lay in between. The CDR3 nucleotides are TGTGCCAGCAGTTTCAACAGGGCGTTCGGCAGCAATCAGCCCCAGCATTTT. It yields the protein CASSFNRAFGSNQPQHF.

V gene TRBV7-2 combines with J gene TRBJ2-7, with D tentatively TRBD1 or TRBD2 (5 bases each). The CDR3 is 16 residues long. Between the trimmed V and J ends, which lost 1 base and 1 base, there was a span of 14 bases. Germline assignment: CDR1 SGHTA and CDR2 FQGNSA. CDR3 nucleotide sequence: TGTGCCAGCAGCTTAGGTCGTTGGGGACGGTCCTACGAGCAGTACTTC. Its protein product is CASSLGRWGRSYEQYF.

The rearrangement uses TRBV10-3 and TRBJ1-1; 7 bases agree with TRBD1. This CDR3 is built from 11 residues. Germline CDR1 reads ENHRY; CDR2 reads SYGVKD. V was pared by 10 bases and J by 9 bases, with 8 bases of the junction left unmatched. Here the CDR3 reads CASRGTAQAFF. CDR3 coding DNA: TGTGCCAGCAGAGGGACAGCACAAGCTTTCTTT.

The genes are TRBV19 and TRBJ1-6; 9 bases are shared with TRBD1. The germline CDR1 and CDR2 sequences are LNHDA and SQIVND (reference sequence). The CDR3 extends over 13 amino acids. V lost 3 bases, J lost 9 bases, and 0 bases stayed unmatched. This CDR3 is CASSMGQGSPLHF. In nucleotides, the CDR3 is TGTGCCAGTAGTATGGGACAGGGTTCACCCCTCCACTTT.

In its sample, this clonotype was seen once. A junction end diverges from the germline sequence, so it may reflect a read error. V usage is TRBV4-1 and J usage is TRBJ2-7; D might be TRBD1 or TRBD2, each matching 6 bases. CDR1 MGHRA and CDR2 YSYEKL come from the germline V gene. CDR3 size: 15 residues. The CDR3 spells CASSQGGTPTYEQYF. In DNA, the CDR3 is TGTGCCAGCAGCCAAGGCGGGACACCAACCTACGAGCAGTACTTC.

This sequence joins TRBV2 and TRBJ1-4; unclear D gene. CDR1 is SNHLY, CDR2 FYNNEI, per germline. V gave up 5 bases and J gave up 8 bases, with 21 bases separating them. The CDR3 covers 16 residues. The CDR3 sequence is CASSYSQYEKDEKLFF. As DNA, the CDR3 is TGTGCCAGCAGTTACTCACAATACGAAAAGGACGAAAAACTGTTTTTT. Drawing the rest from reference TRBV2 and TRBJ1-4, the complete variable domain is EPEVTQTPSHQVTQMGQEVILRCVPISNHLYFYWYRQILGQKVEFLVSFYNNEISEKSEIFDDQFSVERPDGSNFTLKIRSTKLEDSAMYFCASSYSQYEKDEKLFFGSGTQLSVL.

This clonotype was observed at least ten times. The gene calls are TRBV10-3 and TRBJ1-5; 8 bases are a match to TRBD1. The germline V gene has CDR1 ENHRY and CDR2 SYGVKD. This CDR3 contains 13 residues. The J segment lost 6 bases and the V segment lost 7 bases, leaving 5 bases of the junction unmatched. The DNA of the CDR3 is TGTGCCATCAACAGGGGGTTAGGTCAGCCCCAGCATTTT. Encoded protein: CAINRGLGQPQHF.

For this clonotype: This could be a read error, since a much larger clone is one nucleotide away. The chain is built from TRBV29-1 and TRBJ2-2; tentatively, D is TRBD2 (5 bases). This CDR3 is built from 12 residues. CDR1 is SQVTM and CDR2 is ANQGSEA in the germline V gene. V was pared by 7 bases and J by 8 bases, with 14 bases between. The CDR3 sequence is CSATPRRGELFF. The CDR3 nucleotides are TGCAGCGCGACGCCTAGGAGGGGGGAGCTGTTTTTT.

This clonotype was seen more than once but under ten times. The chain couples TRBV12-3 or TRBV12-4 to TRBJ2-5, with TRBD1 identical over 10 bases. The CDR3 has 15 residues. After removal of 5 bases from V and 5 bases from J, the junction contained 8 bases not matched to a gene. CDR3 in amino acids: CASSGGTGERETQYF. The CDR3 bases are TGTGCCAGCAGTGGGGGGACAGGGGAAAGGGAGACCCAGTACTTC.

This clonotype was counted between two and nine times. V is TRBV18 and J is TRBJ2-7, with D possibly being TRBD2 (6 bases). This CDR3 has 14 residues. The germline V and J ends were trimmed by 2 bases and 6 bases, with 14 bases remaining between them. Germline V gives CDR1 KGHSH, CDR2 LQKENI. In DNA form, the CDR3 reads TGTGCCAGCTCACCAGCCGGGGGACCCTTCGAGCAGTACTTC. Encoded protein: CASSPAGGPFEQYF.

The V and J genes are TRBV5-8 and TRBJ2-6, with D perhaps matching TRBD2 (5 bases). Trimming removed 0 bases at V and 2 bases at J, with 9 bases between. Looked up from germline, CDR1 is SGHTS and CDR2 is YDEGEE. The CDR3 has 16 residues. The CDR3 nucleotides read TGTGCCAGCAGCTTGGCGGGGAACGCTGGGGCCAACGTCCTGACTTTC. Its translation: CASSLAGNAGANVLTF.

This clonotype was seen a few times. This chain uses TRBV2 with TRBJ2-7; 12 nucleotides align to TRBD2. This CDR3 region has 20 residues. Germline values: CDR1 SNHLY, CDR2 FYNNEI. V dropped 3 bases and J dropped 1; count of bases not matched to a gene: 16. The CDR3 region is CASSDSRLAGGPWCSYEQYF. The CDR3 region has the DNA TGTGCCAGCAGTGACTCAAGGCTAGCGGGAGGGCCATGGTGTTCCTACGAGCAGTACTTC.

This clonotype was detected a few times. This chain connects TRBV7-9 to TRBJ2-7, with TRBD2 matching 8 bases. The CDR3 is 16 residues long. V was clipped by 0 bases and J by 4 bases; unmatched bases: 8. Germline V gene data show CDR1 as SEHNR and CDR2 as FQNEAQ (reference sequence). The CDR3 reads CASSLAISGRGYEQYF. DNA of the CDR3: TGTGCCAGCAGCTTAGCGATCAGCGGGAGAGGATACGAGCAGTACTTC.

The chain recombines TRBV4-2 with TRBJ2-7, with TRBD2 matching 13 bases. CDR3 length: 16 residues. J lost 2 bases, V lost 0 bases, and 1 base had no gene match. Germline CDR1 reads LGHNA; CDR2 reads YNFKEQ. CDR3 residues: CASSQEGTSGAYEQYF. The CDR3 bases are TGTGCCAGCAGCCAAGAGGGGACTAGCGGGGCCTACGAGCAGTACTTC.

This clonotype appeared a few times. The V gene is TRBV7-8, the J gene TRBJ2-7; perhaps TRBD1 as D (6 bases). CDR3 length: 13 amino acids. Germline V CDR1 and CDR2: SGHVS, FQNEAQ. V was pared by 5 bases and J by 3 bases, with 11 bases between. CDR3 in amino acids: CASSGSQGYEQYF. In DNA, the CDR3 is TGTGCCAGCAGCGGATCACAGGGCTACGAGCAGTACTTC.

The CDR3 here is CASSPREEGRSPLHF. The DNA for the CDR3 is TGTGCCAGCAGTCCCCGGGAGGAAGGTAGATCACCCCTCCACTTT. V usage is TRBV2 and J usage is TRBJ1-6, with D unresolved. The V and J ends lost 5 bases and 10 bases respectively, with 18 bases between them. This CDR3 is 15 amino acids long. Germline values: CDR1 SNHLY, CDR2 FYNNEI.